A selection of T cell receptor beta chains follows, all from one sample in a study of blood T cell repertoires in COVID-19. Assay used: immunoSEQ multiplex PCR; TCRdb lists only in-frame clones, some missing. The sample lists under 200,000 clones, around 89% occurring once. Sequenced sample: peripheral blood. These receptors were taken from a man aged 40-50 years with active or convalescent COVID-19. CDR3s include the opening cysteine and the closing phenylalanine or tryptophan. The D gene is left open where the match is weak. Rows give clone size only sometimes, using once, few, many, or a class for an expanded clone.

TGCAGCGTTAGGACTCTATCCTACGAGCAGTACTTC	CSVRTLSYEQYF	few	TRBV29-1	-	TRBJ2-7
TGTGCCAGCAGCTTAGGGACAGGTGGCTACACCTTC	CASSLGTGGYTF	-	TRBV13	-	TRBJ1-2
TGTGCCAGCAGCCAAGACAGCGCGAGAGGAAATCAGCCCCAGCATTTT	CASSQDSARGNQPQHF	-	TRBV4-2	-	TRBJ1-5
TGTGCCAGCAGGGGGCATTTGAGCTCCTACGAGCAGTACTTC	CASRGHLSSYEQYF	-	TRBV28	-	TRBJ2-7
TGTGCCACCAGTGATACACCGGGACAGGGGGGAGGCACAGATACGCAGTATTTT	CATSDTPGQGGGTDTQYF	once	TRBV24-1	TRBD1	TRBJ2-3
TGTGCCAGCAGCCAGAGACAGGGAAATAGCAATCAGCCCCAGCATTTT	CASSQRQGNSNQPQHF	-	TRBV14	TRBD1	TRBJ1-5
TGTGCCAGTATTTATGTCGGGACAGCAGCTTCTAACTATGGCTACACCTTC	CASIYVGTAASNYGYTF	-	TRBV19	TRBD1	TRBJ1-2
TGTGCCAGCAGCTGGGGGACAGGGTTGGATCAGCCCCAGCATTTT	CASSWGTGLDQPQHF	-	TRBV7-8	TRBD1	TRBJ1-5
TGTGCCAGCACCCCGGACAGGGGGTTCTACGAGCAGTACTTC	CASTPDRGFYEQYF	-	TRBV6-7	TRBD1	TRBJ2-7
TGCGCCAGCAGCTTCCAACAGGGCCCCTACGAGCAGTACTTC	CASSFQQGPYEQYF	-	TRBV5-1	-	TRBJ2-7
TGTGCCAGCAGCCGGACACCTTTTACCTACGAGCAGTACTTC	CASSRTPFTYEQYF	-	TRBV7-9	-	TRBJ2-7
TGTGCCAGTACCAACCCGACGGAGTATAGCAATCAGCCCCAGCATTTT	CASTNPTEYSNQPQHF	-	TRBV19	-	TRBJ1-5
TGTGCCAGCAGTGAAGGACTAGCGGGGGGAGAGACCCAGTACTTC	CASSEGLAGGETQYF	-	TRBV2	TRBD2	TRBJ2-5
TGCGCCAGCAGCCAAACAGACAGGGTGAACACTGAAGCTTTCTTT	CASSQTDRVNTEAFF	-	TRBV4-3	TRBD1	TRBJ1-1
TGTGCCACCAGTCCTGGGGGGACAGGGAAAAATCAGCCCCAGCATTTT	CATSPGGTGKNQPQHF	-	TRBV24-1	TRBD1	TRBJ1-5
TGCAGCGTTGTTACTAGCACAGATACGCAGTATTTT	CSVVTSTDTQYF	-	TRBV29-1	-	TRBJ2-3
TGTGCCAGCAGTTATCGGGTGGAACAGGGTGAAGGCAAAAACATTCAGTACTTC	CASSYRVEQGEGKNIQYF	once	TRBV6-2/TRBV6-3	-	TRBJ2-4
TGTGCCAGCAGTCCCCACCGGGACAGGGTCCACGAGCAGTACTTC	CASSPHRDRVHEQYF	-	TRBV27	TRBD1	TRBJ2-7
TGTGCCAGCAGCCTTGGGACAGCCGGCTACACCTTC	CASSLGTAGYTF	-	TRBV7-9	TRBD1	TRBJ1-2
TGTGCCAGTAGTACTACAGGGGGCCACGAGCAGTACTTC	CASSTTGGHEQYF	-	TRBV19	TRBD1	TRBJ2-7
TGCGCCAGCAGCTTGATCCTGACAGGTACGCAGTACTTC	CASSLILTGTQYF	-	TRBV5-1	-	TRBJ2-7
TGTGCCAGCAGCTCCCGGACAGGGAACAACTATGGCTACACCTTC	CASSSRTGNNYGYTF	-	TRBV7-2	TRBD1	TRBJ1-2
TGTGCCAGTAGCCCCCGACAGGGGCTCAGAAACACCATATATTTT	CASSPRQGLRNTIYF	-	TRBV19	TRBD1	TRBJ1-3
TGTGCCAGCAGTGAGGGGGGACCTCCGGGTATTCTTGGGGCCAACGTCCTGACTTTC	CASSEGGPPGILGANVLTF	-	TRBV6-1	-	TRBJ2-6
TGCAGTGCTAGTGGAACTAGACGAAGTGAGCAGTTCTTC	CSASGTRRSEQFF	-	TRBV20-1	-	TRBJ2-1
TGCGCCAGCAGCTCGGGACTAGCGGGGGTCACAGATACGCAGTATTTT	CASSSGLAGVTDTQYF	-	TRBV5-1	TRBD2	TRBJ2-3
TGTGCCAGCGGGTTCTCGGGTACCCCCGACGAGCAGTACTTC	CASGFSGTPDEQYF	-	TRBV5-4	-	TRBJ2-7
TGCGCCAGCAGCTTGGACGGGGGTACTGAAGCTTTCTTT	CASSLDGGTEAFF	-	TRBV5-1	-	TRBJ1-1
TGCGCCAGCAGCTTTCTTCGGGACAGTAACACAGATACGCAGTATTTT	CASSFLRDSNTDTQYF	-	TRBV5-1	TRBD1	TRBJ2-3
TGTGCCAGCTCACCTCAGGGGGGTTGGGACACTGAAGCTTTCTTT	CASSPQGGWDTEAFF	-	TRBV18	TRBD1	TRBJ1-1
TGCAGTGCTAGAGCAGGGGCCAGCCAGTACTTC	CSARAGASQYF	-	TRBV20-1	-	TRBJ2-7
TGTGCCAGCAGCTTACTAGGATTCAATGGCTACACCTTC	CASSLLGFNGYTF	-	TRBV11-3	-	TRBJ1-2
TGCGCCAGCAGCTTTCTGACAGGGGGCGAAGAGACCCAGTACTTC	CASSFLTGGEETQYF	-	TRBV5-1	TRBD1	TRBJ2-5
TGTGCCAGCAGCCTGGTTACCGGGACATATACGAACACCGGGGAGCTGTTTTTT	CASSLVTGTYTNTGELFF	-	TRBV7-9	-	TRBJ2-2
TGTGCCAGCAGCTTATACTCTCCTATAACGGACGAGCAGTACTTC	CASSLYSPITDEQYF	once	TRBV7-9	-	TRBJ2-7
TGCAGTGCTAGAAGGGGTAATGAGCAGTTCTTC	CSARRGNEQFF	-	TRBV20-1	-	TRBJ2-1
TGCGCCAGCAGCCAAGATCCCAGGGGAAACTATGGCTACACCTTC	CASSQDPRGNYGYTF	-	TRBV4-3	-	TRBJ1-2
TGTGCCAGCAGCTTGCAAGGACTAGCGGGGGATACGCAGTATTTT	CASSLQGLAGDTQYF	-	TRBV27	TRBD2	TRBJ2-3